Detailed here is one T cell receptor (beta chain). Germline lookup yields CDR1 PRHDT and CDR2 FYEKMQ (reference sequence). The CDR3 is made up of 16 amino acids. The ends lost 5 bases at V and 6 bases at J; junction bases unmatched: 7. The PCR was carried out with 60 Vbeta primers and 13 Jbeta primers. Clones were read by immunoSEQ multiplex PCR, and TCRdb kept only the in-frame ones, dropping some. The sample shows some 180,000 clones, over 65% of them seen only once. This entry comes from a study of cytomegalovirus exposure and HLA in healthy donors. Sequencing was performed on PBMCs. The chain couples TRBV13 to TRBJ1-6; 10 nucleotides align to TRBD1. The clonotype was recovered from a woman aged 25 to 39 in good health and CMV-seronegative. The chain's CDR3 is CASSGSGTGANSPLHF. The DNA of the CDR3 is TGTGCCAGCAGCGGGTCCGGGACAGGGGCTAATTCACCCCTCCACTTT.